This T cell receptor (beta chain) was documented in a study of T cell repertoires in cytomegalovirus infection. Study-wide background: CMV epitopes in the study were HLA-C-restricted (recently identified) and HLA-B-restricted (well studied). The public TCR beta signatures pointed to both CMV infection and matching HLA type. Study-level results: Public TCR beta family frequency separated CMV-and-HLA carriers, including in an independent cohort.

In the case of this clonotype: Its antigen is unknown.

Germline loops: CDR1 MNHNY, CDR2 SVGAGI (reference sequence). Trimming cost V 6 bases and J 7 bases; bases outside gene matches: 12. The CDR3 is 16 amino acids. TCRdb reanalysed the reads using MiXCR and keeps one entry per CDR3 protein. Counted here are more than 75,000 distinct CDR3 sequences, less than 30% occurring once; the ten biggest clones make up about 65%. V and J are TRBV6-6 and TRBJ2-1, with 10 bases aligning to TRBD2. This TCR came from a human donor in good health (CMV status not recorded). Some clones in this sample may be carry-over from other donors' samples. The source material was CD8+ T cells from cultured PBMCs, sampled from culture after CMV antigen stimulation. CDR3 region: CASRASGGWVWNEQFF. The CDR3 DNA sequence: TGTGCCAGCAGGGCTAGCGGGGGTTGGGTGTGGAATGAGCAGTTCTTC.